This entry features one TCR beta chain sequence. Antigen: not known. Its ends do not fully match the called genes, so a read error is possible. This record belongs to a study of cytomegalovirus exposure and HLA in healthy donors. About the research overall: Earlier findings included roughly 120 million unique TCR beta sequences obtained from about 180 million T cells.

Overall study findings and caveats: One cluster of highly shared sequence variants probably arose as a sequencing artifact. With high specificity and sensitivity, the classifier reportedly diagnosed cytomegalovirus status. Immune exposure information available was restricted to CMV serostatus.

A multiplex PCR was run with 60 Vbeta primers and 13 Jbeta primers. Profiling relied on immunoSEQ multiplex PCR, and the TCRdb table lists in-frame clones only, not all of them. The repertoire holds 100,000 to 150,000 clones, with just under 80% as singletons. Germline lookup yields CDR1 MNHNY and CDR2 SVGAGI (reference sequence). The CDR3 has 15 residues. The sequencing input was PBMCs. The clonotype was recovered from a man younger than 40 in good health and CMV-seronegative. The chain links TRBV6-6 to TRBJ1-2; 10 nucleotides align to TRBD1. This CDR3 reads CASSYGQGVNYAYTF. The DNA for the CDR3 is TGTGCCAGCAGTTATGGACAGGGGGTTAACTATGCCTACACCTTC.